This T cell receptor beta chain originates from a study of blood T cell repertoires in COVID-19. About the study: Italy, Spain and the United States were the sources of the convalescent and acute COVID-19 samples. T cells, B-cell-depleted T cells, or PBMCs provided the cDNA or gDNA that served as material.

J gave up 1 base and V 4 bases, and 30 bases lay outside the gene matches. CDR3 length equals 24 residues. The V gene's germline CDR1 is SGHRS and CDR2 YFSETQ. In the original processing: Reference gene primer amplification gave nucleated cell count estimates. The repertoire was sequenced with immunoSEQ multiplex PCR; TCRdb's copy has only in-frame clones and lacks some. Clone size and the V and J calls come from that table; the DNA yielded D and trimming. The sample yields 200,000 to 300,000 clones, 84% seen once. The chain employs TRBV5-1 and TRBJ1-1; 11 nucleotides align to TRBD1. The source of this sequence is a human donor in a cohort sampled during active COVID-19. What was sequenced was peripheral blood. CDR3 coding DNA: TGCGCCAGCAGCCCGTACCGGGATACCACCTCGGACAGGGGGCTTTTCGTGGCGAACACTGAAGCTTTCTTT. Translating it yields CASSPYRDTTSDRGLFVANTEAFF.